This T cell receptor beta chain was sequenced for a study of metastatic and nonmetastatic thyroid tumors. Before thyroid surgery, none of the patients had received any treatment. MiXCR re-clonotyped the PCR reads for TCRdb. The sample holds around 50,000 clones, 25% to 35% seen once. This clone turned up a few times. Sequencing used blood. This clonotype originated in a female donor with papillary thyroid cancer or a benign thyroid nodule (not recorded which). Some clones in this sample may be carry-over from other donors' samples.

CDR3 amino acids: CASSNYGYTF. The CDR3 DNA sequence: TGTGCCAGCAGTAACTATGGCTACACCTTC. V usage is TRBV6-1 and J usage is TRBJ1-2; D remains unclear. Trimming removed 5 bases at V and 2 bases at J, with 0 bases between. CDR3 length equals 10 residues. From germline, CDR1 is MNHNS and CDR2 SASEGT.